These T cell receptor beta chains were read from a single sample in a study of naive CD8 T cells in extremely preterm neonates. Clones were sequenced by immunoSEQ multiplex PCR, and TCRdb holds only the in-frame ones, with some missing. Of 20,000 or so clones listed, about 87% were seen once; the top ten hold 0.75% to 0.95%. Sample: naive CD8+ T cells from cord blood. The receptors here all came from a boy who was born preterm. The CDR3 runs from the conserved cysteine through the conserved F or W.

CDR3 | V | length | J
CSVDWRGGTDTQYF | TRBV29-1 | 14 | TRBJ2-3
CASSQESKRGSYEQYF | TRBV4-1 | 16 | TRBJ2-7
CASSTLAGGTDTQYF | TRBV19 | 15 | TRBJ2-3
CASSTGSYEQYF | TRBV10-1 | 12 | TRBJ2-7
CASSAGITDTQYF | TRBV9 | 13 | TRBJ2-3
CASSLEGTPYTEAFF | TRBV5-1 | 15 | TRBJ1-1
CASSFTKTGTDTQYF | TRBV13 | 15 | TRBJ2-3
CAGTANYGYTF | TRBV30 | 11 | TRBJ1-2
CASSLTSGGTDTQYF | TRBV27 | 15 | TRBJ2-3
CASSQDRLVPSTDTQYF | TRBV14 | 17 | TRBJ2-3
CASYRDNQPQHF | TRBV6-5 | 12 | TRBJ1-5
CASSQEPHFLAGGREQEQFF | TRBV4-2 | 20 | TRBJ2-1
CAWSLAGASRQYF | TRBV30 | 13 | TRBJ2-7
CASSQDDRGGTEAFF | TRBV4-2 | 15 | TRBJ1-1
CASSLQGYYNEQFF | TRBV5-6 | 14 | TRBJ2-1
CASSLAGTGGTEAFF | TRBV5-6 | 15 | TRBJ1-1
CASSQDATGETQYF | TRBV4-1 | 14 | TRBJ2-5
CASSYLAGANTGELFF | TRBV6-6 | 16 | TRBJ2-2
CASSLGGGGGNQPQHF | TRBV28 | 16 | TRBJ1-5
CASSRTSGGAYEQYF | TRBV4-1 | 15 | TRBJ2-7
CASSLGQGYNSPLHF | TRBV7-2 | 15 | TRBJ1-6
CASSTGQGNEQFF | TRBV27 | 13 | TRBJ2-1
CAISESGGTEAFF | TRBV10-3 | 13 | TRBJ1-1
CAISARDYYEQYF | TRBV10-3 | 13 | NA
CASSLSGQYNSPLHF | TRBV27 | 15 | TRBJ1-6
CASSRPGQPSYEQYF | TRBV7-3 | 15 | TRBJ2-7
CASSLDQGYSNQPQHF | TRBV11-2 | 16 | TRBJ1-5
CASGLGLAETQYF | TRBV12-5 | 13 | TRBJ2-5
CASSVGGDYGYTF | TRBV9 | 13 | TRBJ1-2
CASRSQGREQYF | TRBV11-2 | 12 | TRBJ2-7
CASSFRGANYGYTF | TRBV5-1 | 14 | TRBJ1-2
CASSYPFSNQPQHF | TRBV6-5 | 14 | TRBJ1-5
CASSYSGATEAFF | TRBV6-6 | 13 | TRBJ1-1
CASSLYGAEKLFF | TRBV5-1 | 13 | TRBJ1-4
CASRTGNTEAFF | TRBV5-5 | 12 | TRBJ1-1
CASSSTGGSYEQYF | TRBV4-1 | 14 | TRBJ2-7
CASSPGYGYTF | TRBV5-1 | 11 | TRBJ1-2
CASSYGGTNEKLFF | TRBV6-5 | 14 | TRBJ1-4
CASSPDNTDTQYF | TRBV7-3 | 13 | TRBJ2-3
CASSLPSGGNTGELFF | TRBV27 | 16 | TRBJ2-2
CASSQDTRQGADTQYF | TRBV4-1 | 16 | TRBJ2-3
CAWNRLAGTGELFF | TRBV30 | 14 | TRBJ2-2
CASSLGAYEQYF | TRBV11-3 | 12 | TRBJ2-7
CASSPPGHYEQYF | TRBV18 | 13 | TRBJ2-7
CASSVGDSSYEQYF | TRBV9 | 14 | TRBJ2-7
CASSLTGANTEAFF | TRBV7-3 | 14 | TRBJ1-1
CASSLGAGGDYGYTF | TRBV5-1 | 15 | TRBJ1-2
CASGVLAGGEDTQYF | TRBV6-1 | 15 | TRBJ2-3
CASTGTASYEQYF | TRBV6-4 | 13 | TRBJ2-7
CASSVGQGGLEQYF | TRBV9 | 14 | TRBJ2-7
CASSRPETGGVHEQYF | TRBV7-2 | 16 | TRBJ2-7
CASSRRGGNTEAFF | TRBV5-1 | 14 | TRBJ1-1
CASSSRLAGAPYNEQFF | TRBV5-1 | 17 | TRBJ2-1
CASSHRDTSYEQYF | TRBV4-3 | 14 | TRBJ2-7
CASSLGTSGGEQYF | TRBV7-2 | 14 | TRBJ2-7